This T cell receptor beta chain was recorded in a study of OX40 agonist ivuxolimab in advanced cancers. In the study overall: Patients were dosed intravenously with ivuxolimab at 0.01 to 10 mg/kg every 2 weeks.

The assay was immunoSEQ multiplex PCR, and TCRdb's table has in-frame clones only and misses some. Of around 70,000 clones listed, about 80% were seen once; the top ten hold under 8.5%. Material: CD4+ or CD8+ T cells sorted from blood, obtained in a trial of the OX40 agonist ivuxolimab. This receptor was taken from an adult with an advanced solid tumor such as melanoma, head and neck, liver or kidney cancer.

The CDR3 coding sequence is TGTGCCAGCAGCTCTCTCGGCGGGCAGGGACACTATGGCTACACCTTC. This gives the protein CASSSLGGQGHYGYTF. The chain links TRBV11-3 to TRBJ1-2, with D possibly matching TRBD1 (5 bases). The V end lost 4 bases, the J end lost 3 bases, and 18 bases lay between the germline ends. From germline, CDR1 is SGHNT and CDR2 YENEEA. The CDR3 length is 16 residues. Variable domain in full (rest from reference TRBV11-3 and TRBJ1-2): EAGVVQSPRYKIIEKKQPVAFWCNPISGHNTLYWYLQNLGQGPELLIRYENEEAVDDSQLPKDRFSAERLKGVDSTLKIQPAELGDSAVYLCASSSLGGQGHYGYTFGSGTRLTVV.